This T cell receptor beta chain was recovered during a study of blood T cell repertoires in COVID-19. In the study overall: Italy, Spain and the United States were the sources of the convalescent and acute COVID-19 samples.

The sample holds a few counts of this clone. Original data processing: It was from reference gene primer amplification that nucleated cell counts were estimated. Clones were read by immunoSEQ multiplex PCR, and TCRdb kept only the in-frame ones, dropping some. V and J calls plus clone size are reproduced from that table; the DNA served to infer D and trimming. The sample includes tens of thousands of clones, 90% of them seen just once. Trimming stripped 0 bases from V and 7 bases from J, with 7 bases between. The CDR3 consists of 13 residues. Germline values: CDR1 LGHDT, CDR2 YNNKEL (reference sequence).

The V and J genes are TRBV3-1 (or the pseudogene TRBV3-2) and TRBJ1-5; TRBD1 is a possible D gene (5 bases). Input material: peripheral blood. The TCR originated in a human donor in a cohort sampled during active COVID-19. The CDR3 coding sequence is TGTGCCAGCAGCCAAGACAGGGAACAGCCCCAGCATTTT. It is translated as CASSQDREQPQHF.